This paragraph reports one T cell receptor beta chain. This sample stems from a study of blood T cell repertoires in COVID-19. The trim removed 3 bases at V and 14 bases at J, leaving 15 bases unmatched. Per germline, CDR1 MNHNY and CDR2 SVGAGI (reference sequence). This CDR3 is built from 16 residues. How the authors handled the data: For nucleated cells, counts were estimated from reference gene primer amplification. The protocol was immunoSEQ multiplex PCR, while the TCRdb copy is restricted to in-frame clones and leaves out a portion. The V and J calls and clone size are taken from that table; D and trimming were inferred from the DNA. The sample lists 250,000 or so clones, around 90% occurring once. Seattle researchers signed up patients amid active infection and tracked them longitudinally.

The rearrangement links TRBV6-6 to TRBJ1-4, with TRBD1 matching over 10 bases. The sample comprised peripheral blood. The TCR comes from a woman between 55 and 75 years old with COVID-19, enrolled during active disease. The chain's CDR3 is CASSYKRDWDRGVLFF. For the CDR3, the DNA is TGTGCCAGCAGTTATAAAAGGGATTGGGACAGGGGTGTGCTGTTTTTT.